The TCR beta chain under discussion was sequenced for a study of pediatric ulcerative colitis. Findings of the study overall: Blood-rectal clonal overlap within each person was significantly higher in ulcerative colitis patients than controls.

Points on this clone: Its specificity is not known.

No immunosuppressive drugs were given to ulcerative colitis patients before diagnostic colonoscopy. Measured with immunoSEQ multiplex PCR; TCRdb has only the in-frame clones, and not every one. The table has 55,000 to 80,000 clones, 77% seen once. The receptor was isolated from a boy aged 5-17 years with moderate ulcerative colitis. The source material was blood.

CDR3 nucleotide sequence: TGTGCCAGCTCACCCGGAAACACCATATATTTT. Its translation is CASSPGNTIYF. V is TRBV18 and J is TRBJ1-3; no clear D gene. V was clipped by 3 bases and J by 4 bases, with 1 base between them. The germline gives CDR1 KGHSH, CDR2 LQKENI. This CDR3 is 11 amino acids long.